This T cell receptor (beta chain) was sequenced for a study of post-analysis software for immune sequencing data. Unique molecular identifiers were built into the TCR beta cDNA libraries. TCRdb recomputed calls from the PCR reads with MiXCR, one row per CDR3 protein. The sample has roughly 700,000 distinct CDR3 sequences, around 27% seen once. The V end was cut by 3 bases, the J end by 3 bases, with 14 bases between. There are 15 residues in the CDR3. A word on this clonotype: The antigen is undetermined.

Overall study findings and caveats: Roughly five TRBV segments appeared more often in patients than in controls, and TRBV5-6, TRBV5-1 and TRBV20-1 were among these.

Sequenced: blood. The TCR comes from a girl aged 5-17 years with multiple sclerosis. The rearrangement joins TRBV12-3 or TRBV12-4 to TRBJ1-1; D not certain. The CDR3 spells CASSLKPVGHTEAFF. The DNA for the CDR3 is TGTGCCAGCAGTTTGAAACCGGTCGGTCACACTGAAGCTTTCTTT.